The 27 T cell receptor beta chains below were found in one sample sequenced in a study of blood T cell repertoires in COVID-19. Sequencing used immunoSEQ multiplex PCR; TCRdb keeps in-frame clones, though not all of them. The sample lists some 270,000 clones; 75% to 90% were seen once. The sequenced sample consisted of PBMCs or T cells enriched from blood (not recorded which). The source of these receptors is a woman aged 25 to 39 with acute COVID-19.

This clone has more than one count but fewer than ten. The chain combines TRBV27 with TRBJ2-7, with TRBD1 matching 8 bases. From germline, CDR1 is MNHEY and CDR2 SMNVEV (reference sequence). The length of the CDR3 is 15 residues. The V and J ends lost 3 bases and 6 bases, in that order; junction bases with no gene match: 10. CDR3 DNA: TGTGCCAGCAGTTTCGGAAGACAGGGGACGCGCGAGCAGTACTTC. This gives the protein CASSFGRQGTREQYF.

The rearrangement joins TRBV6-5 to TRBJ2-7; TRBD2 matches at 14 bases. CDR3 size: 15 residues. CDR1 is MNHEY, CDR2 SVGAGI, per germline. V shed 2 bases and J 6 bases; nucleotides not matched to a gene: 3. The CDR3 nucleotides are TGTGCCAGCAGTTACGGGACTAGCGGGAGTTCCGAGCAGTACTTC. It encodes CASSYGTSGSSEQYF.

The chain combines TRBV2 with TRBJ2-3; unclear D gene. The length of the CDR3 is 15 residues. Germline loops: CDR1 SNHLY, CDR2 FYNNEI. Between the trimmed V and J ends, which lost 8 bases and 1 base, there was a span of 16 bases. Written as DNA, the CDR3 is TGTGCCAGCGGTCGAAGTACCTCGGGCACAGATACGCAGTATTTT. This sequence encodes CASGRSTSGTDTQYF.

The chain recombines TRBV7-3 with TRBJ1-2; D call uncertain. V was clipped by 4 bases and J by 5 bases, with 17 bases between them. CDR3 length: 15 amino acids. Germline CDR1 reads SGHTA; CDR2 reads FQGTGA. Here the CDR3 DNA reads TGTGCCAGCAGCTCGCGGTGGGTATCAAGGTATGGCTACACCTTC. This sequence encodes CASSSRWVSRYGYTF.

The chain couples TRBV25-1 to TRBJ2-7, with 8 bases that match TRBD1. The junction had 7 bases not matched to a gene; V was cut back by 1 base and J by 5 bases. Germline assignment: CDR1 MGHDK and CDR2 SYGVNS. The CDR3 contains 15 residues. The CDR3 loop reads CASSESDRVFNEQYF. CDR3 nucleotides: TGTGCCAGCAGTGAATCGGACAGGGTATTCAACGAGCAGTACTTC.

The chain employs TRBV11-1 and TRBJ2-1, with 9 bases fitting TRBD2. V lost 1 base to trimming and J lost 2 bases; unmatched junction nucleotides: 3. CDR3 size: 16 residues. Looked up from germline, CDR1 is SGHAT and CDR2 is FQDESV (reference sequence). CDR3 DNA sequence: TGTGCCAGCAGCTTAGAAGCGGGAGGTACCTACAATGAGCAGTTCTTC. Protein sequence: CASSLEAGGTYNEQFF.

V is TRBV20-1 and J is TRBJ2-3; D not certain. Germline V gene sequence: CDR1 DFQATT, CDR2 SNEGSKA (reference sequence). CDR3 length equals 11 residues. Trimming left V 4 bases short and J 4 bases short, with 6 bases between. The CDR3 region is CSANAPDTQYF. The CDR3 bases are TGCAGTGCTAATGCGCCAGATACGCAGTATTTT.

This rearrangement joins TRBV28 to TRBJ2-1; 7 nucleotides match TRBD1. CDR3 size: 15 residues. CDR1 and CDR2 from the germline V gene are MDHEN and SYDVKM. The ends lost 9 bases at V and 4 bases at J; junction bases unmatched: 12. The DNA of the CDR3 is TGTGCCAGTCGAACTCCACAGGGGAAGTACAATGAGCAGTTCTTC. As protein: CASRTPQGKYNEQFF.

V and J are TRBV5-5 and TRBJ1-3; no clear D gene. This CDR3 region has 17 residues. Germline lookup yields CDR1 SGHKS and CDR2 YYEKEE (reference sequence). V lost 3 bases and J lost 2, with 18 bases in between. CDR3 nucleotides: TGTGCCAGCAGCTCCCCTGTGGTCACCTCGGCTGGAAACACCATATATTTT. It specifies CASSSPVVTSAGNTIYF.

The chain links TRBV9 to TRBJ2-2; 9 bases are a match to TRBD2. After removal of 0 bases from V and 1 base from J, the junction contained 4 bases not matched to a gene. The germline V gene encodes CDR1 SGDLS and CDR2 YYNGEE. This CDR3 spans 17 amino acids. Here the CDR3 reads CASSVAAAGGNTGELFF. The CDR3 bases are TGTGCCAGCAGCGTAGCCGCAGCGGGAGGGAACACCGGGGAGCTGTTTTTT. Using reference TRBV9 and TRBJ2-2 for the parts outside the CDR3, the full variable domain is DSGVTQTPKHLITATGQRVTLRCSPRSGDLSVYWYQQSLDQGLQFLIQYYNGEERAKGNILERFSAQQFPDLHSELNLSSLELGDSALYFCASSVAAAGGNTGELFFGEGSRLTVL.

This rearrangement joins TRBV6-1 to TRBJ1-3; a possible D gene is TRBD1 (6 bases). Germline loops: CDR1 MNHNS, CDR2 SASEGT. The CDR3 loop spans 18 amino acids. Trimming cost V 0 bases and J 4 bases, with 19 bases left between them. The CDR3 nucleotides are TGTGCCAGCAGTGAAGCGCCCCTAGGTACAGGGCTAGGAAACACCATATATTTT. It specifies CASSEAPLGTGLGNTIYF.

The chain couples TRBV5-5 to TRBJ1-5; 9 bases align to TRBD1. Germline CDR1 and CDR2: SGHKS and YYEKEE (reference sequence). The CDR3 length is 16 residues. With 4 bases clipped from V and 4 bases from J, the junction kept 9 bases outside the gene matches. The CDR3 spells CASSQIGQGWNQPQHF. In nucleotides, the CDR3 is TGTGCCAGCAGCCAAATTGGACAGGGGTGGAATCAGCCCCAGCATTTT.

This clone was observed a few times. The rearrangement links TRBV4-3 to TRBJ2-7; 8 nucleotides align to TRBD2. Trimming removed 4 bases from V and 1 base from J; junction bases left unmatched: 6. The CDR3 extends over 15 amino acids. The germline V gene has CDR1 LGHNA and CDR2 YSLEER. CDR3 nucleotides: TGCGCCAGCAGCCGTGGAGCGGGAGATTCCTACGAGCAGTACTTC. This codes for CASSRGAGDSYEQYF.

V gene TRBV12-3 or TRBV12-4 combines with J gene TRBJ2-1, with TRBD2 matching over 7 bases. Trimming at V came to 1 base and at J to 9 bases, leaving 0 bases not matched to a gene. The CDR3 is 12 residues long. CDR3 amino acids: CASSLGGGEQFF. The DNA for the CDR3 is TGTGCCAGCAGTTTAGGGGGGGGTGAGCAGTTCTTC.

The chain links TRBV11-3 to TRBJ2-3; 7 bases line up with TRBD2. CDR1 is SGHNT, CDR2 YENEEA, per germline. V shed 2 bases, J shed 1 base, and the junction held 6 bases outside the gene matches. The CDR3 length is 16 residues. CDR3 nucleotide sequence: TGTGCCAGCAGCTTAAGGACGGGGGGAGGCACAGATACGCAGTATTTT. Residues: CASSLRTGGGTDTQYF.

The V call is TRBV18, the J call TRBJ1-1; TRBD1 matches 8 bases. The CDR3 runs 16 residues. V shed 3 bases and J 5 bases; nucleotides not matched to a gene: 11. Germline V CDR1 and CDR2: KGHSH, LQKENI. The CDR3 DNA sequence: TGTGCCAGCTCACCCCCGGGGACAGGAGGAGGAACTGAAGCTTTCTTT. Its translation is CASSPPGTGGGTEAFF.

The chain carries TRBV27 and TRBJ2-5, with TRBD1 matching 7 bases. CDR1 is MNHEY, CDR2 SMNVEV, per germline (reference sequence). The V segment lost 10 bases and the J segment 2 bases; nucleotides outside the gene matches: 7. The CDR3 sequence is 13 residues long. Written as DNA, the CDR3 is TGTGCCACCACAGACAGGGCTCAAGAGACCCAGTACTTC. Protein product: CATTDRAQETQYF.

The chain recombines TRBV5-8 with TRBJ2-7; a weak D match, TRBD1 (5 bases). The germline CDR1 and CDR2 sequences are SGHTS and YDEGEE. V was shortened by 6 bases and J by 0 bases, with 13 bases between the two germline ends. The CDR3 runs to 14 residues. The CDR3 loop is CASTQVLFSYEQYF. In DNA, the CDR3 is TGTGCCAGCACACAGGTCCTATTCTCCTACGAGCAGTACTTC.

The chain links TRBV2 to TRBJ2-2, with unresolved D. This CDR3 contains 14 residues. From germline, CDR1 is SNHLY and CDR2 FYNNEI. V was clipped by 6 bases and J by 6 bases, with 14 bases between them. The CDR3 sequence is CASRETDIPGELFF. DNA of the CDR3: TGTGCCAGCAGAGAGACCGACATCCCCGGGGAGCTGTTTTTT.

The chain uses TRBV18 and TRBJ2-3, with D possibly being TRBD2 (6 bases). Germline CDR1 is KGHSH and CDR2 is LQKENI. This CDR3 region has 19 residues. Deletions cut 8 bases from V and 2 bases from J, with 29 bases between. The CDR3 nucleotides are TGTGCCAGCACCCCCAGGCAGCAGAGTAGCGGAGGCGACACAGATACGCAGTATTTT. Translated, it gives CASTPRQQSSGGDTDTQYF.

The J gene is TRBJ2-6, the V gene TRBV7-9; D call uncertain. The germline V gene encodes CDR1 SEHNR and CDR2 FQNEAQ (reference sequence). Trimming cost V 5 bases and J 0 bases, with 11 bases left between them. This CDR3 is 16 amino acids long. CDR3 sequence: CASSAALLSGANVLTF. CDR3 coding DNA: TGTGCCAGCAGCGCCGCGCTACTCTCTGGGGCCAACGTCCTGACTTTC.

V is TRBV27 and J is TRBJ2-1, with 14 positions matching TRBD2. V trimming: 6 bases; J trimming: 9 bases; junction bases outside the gene matches: 7. CDR3 length: 15 amino acids. Looked up from germline, CDR1 is MNHEY and CDR2 is SMNVEV (reference sequence). CDR3 in DNA: TGTGCCAGCAGCCCCGGGACTAGCGGGAGAAGTGAGCAGTTCTTC. Protein: CASSPGTSGRSEQFF.

This chain uses TRBV28 with TRBJ1-2, with 10 bases that match TRBD1. The germline V gene encodes CDR1 MDHEN and CDR2 SYDVKM. The CDR3 loop spans 15 amino acids. Germline trimming cut 7 bases from V and 4 bases from J; bases unmatched to any gene: 9. The CDR3 here is CASTGAGTGVYGYTF. As DNA, the CDR3 is TGTGCCAGCACCGGAGCCGGGACAGGGGTCTATGGCTACACCTTC.

The CDR3 nucleotides are TGTGCCAGCAGCTTAGTGAATACGGGAGCGGTTGAGCAGTTCTTC. Amino acid sequence: CASSLVNTGAVEQFF. The rearrangement links TRBV11-2 to TRBJ2-1; possible D gene TRBD2, 6 bases. Looked up from germline, CDR1 is SGHAT and CDR2 is FQNNGV. Trimming took 1 base from V and 9 from J, leaving 16 bases between them. This CDR3 is built from 15 residues.

This chain links TRBV15 with TRBJ2-7; 10 bases are a match to TRBD1. With V trimmed by 2 bases and J by 3 bases, 7 bases remained unmatched. CDR3 size: 16 residues. Germline CDR1 and CDR2: LNHNV and YYDKDF (reference sequence). Written as DNA, the CDR3 is TGTGCCACCAGCAGACATGGGACAGGGGTCCTCTACGAGCAGTACTTC. It encodes CATSRHGTGVLYEQYF.

The chain carries TRBV27 and TRBJ1-2; D is undetermined. There are 16 residues in the CDR3. Per germline, CDR1 MNHEY and CDR2 SMNVEV (reference sequence). V shed 3 bases and J shed 8 bases, with 22 bases lying between them. The CDR3, as DNA: TGTGCCAGCAGTTTCGGCCCTGCAGGTCCATTCCTGGGCTACACCTTC. As protein: CASSFGPAGPFLGYTF.

This clone has just one count. The V gene is TRBV11-2, the J gene TRBJ2-1; 14 positions agree with TRBD2. This CDR3 is 19 amino acids long. The V and J ends lost 1 base and 4 bases, in that order; junction bases with no gene match: 9. CDR1 is SGHAT, CDR2 FQNNGV, per germline. The CDR3 DNA reads as TGTGCCAGCAGCTTAGTAACCGGACTAGCGGGAGGTACTTACAATGAGCAGTTCTTC. Residues: CASSLVTGLAGGTYNEQFF.